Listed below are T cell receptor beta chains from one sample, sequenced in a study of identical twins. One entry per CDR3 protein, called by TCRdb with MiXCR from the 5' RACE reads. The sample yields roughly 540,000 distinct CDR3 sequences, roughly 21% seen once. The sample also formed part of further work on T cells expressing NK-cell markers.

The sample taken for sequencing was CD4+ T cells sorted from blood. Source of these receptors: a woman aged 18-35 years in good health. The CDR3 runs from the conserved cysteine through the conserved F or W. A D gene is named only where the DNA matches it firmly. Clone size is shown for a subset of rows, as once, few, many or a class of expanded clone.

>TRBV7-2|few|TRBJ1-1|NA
CASSLGPTPAFF
TGTGCCAGCAGCTTAGGCCCTACCCCGGCTTTCTTT
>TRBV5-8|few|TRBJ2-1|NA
CASSIIYNEQFF
TGTGCCAGCAGCATCATATACAATGAGCAGTTCTTC
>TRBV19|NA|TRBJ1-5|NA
CASSIGMGARSQPQHF
TGTGCCAGTAGTATAGGTATGGGGGCGCGGAGTCAGCCCCAGCATTTT
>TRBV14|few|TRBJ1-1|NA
CASSQDARMNTEAFF
TGTGCCAGCAGCCAAGACGCGCGGATGAACACTGAAGCTTTCTTT
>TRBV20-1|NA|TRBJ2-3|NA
CSASRAVNTDTQYF
TGCAGTGCCTCCCGGGCGGTTAACACAGATACGCAGTATTTT
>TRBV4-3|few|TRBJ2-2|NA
CASSQAGPSAQNTGELFF
TGCGCCAGCAGCCAAGCAGGTCCTAGCGCACAAAACACCGGGGAGCTGTTTTTT
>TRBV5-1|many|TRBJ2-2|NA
CASSLERPGTTGELFF
TGCGCCAGCAGCTTGGAACGCCCAGGGACCACCGGGGAGCTGTTTTTT
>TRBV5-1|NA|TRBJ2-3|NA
CASSSGTFTDTQYF
TGCGCCAGCAGCTCCGGGACTTTTACAGATACGCAGTATTTT
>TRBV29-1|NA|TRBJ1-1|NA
CSVSPGDGFAEAFF
TGCAGCGTATCCCCAGGGGACGGATTCGCTGAAGCTTTCTTT
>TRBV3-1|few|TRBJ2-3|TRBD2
CASSRGLAETHTQYF
TGTGCCAGCAGCCGGGGACTAGCGGAGACCCATACGCAGTATTTT
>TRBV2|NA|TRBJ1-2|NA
CASSEREIRGYTF
TGTGCCAGCAGTGAAAGGGAGATCAGAGGCTACACCTTC
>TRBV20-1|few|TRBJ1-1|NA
CSATGFTEAFF
TGCAGTGCTACAGGGTTCACTGAAGCTTTCTTT
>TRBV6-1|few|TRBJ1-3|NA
CASRSVPGNTIYF
TGTGCCTCTCGGTCGGTCCCTGGAAACACCATATATTTT
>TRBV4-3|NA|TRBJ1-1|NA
CASSQAGVKTEAFF
TGCGCCAGCAGCCAAGCAGGGGTAAAAACTGAAGCTTTCTTT
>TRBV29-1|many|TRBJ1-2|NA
CSVEVWGRGNYGYTF
TGCAGCGTTGAAGTGTGGGGGAGGGGAAACTATGGCTACACCTTC
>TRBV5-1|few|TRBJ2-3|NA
CASSLSGPAPDTQYF
TGCGCCAGCAGCTTGAGCGGCCCGGCCCCAGATACGCAGTATTTT
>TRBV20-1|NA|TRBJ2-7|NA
CSASPTAAYEQYF
TGCAGTGCTAGCCCGACAGCCGCTTACGAGCAGTACTTC
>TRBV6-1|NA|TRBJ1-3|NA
CASSETAYSGNTIYF
TGTGCCAGCAGTGAGACAGCTTACTCTGGAAACACCATATATTTT
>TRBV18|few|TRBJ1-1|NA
CASSKQGTTEAFF
TGTGCCAGCTCAAAACAGGGTACCACTGAAGCTTTCTTT
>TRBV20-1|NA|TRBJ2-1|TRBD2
CSAHTGGVLNEQFF
TGCAGTGCTCATACCGGGGGGGTTTTGAATGAGCAGTTCTTC
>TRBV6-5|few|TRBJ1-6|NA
CASSYSSGRDSPLHF
TGTGCCAGCAGTTACTCGTCGGGGCGGGATTCACCCCTCCACTTT
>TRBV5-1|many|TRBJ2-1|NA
CASSFAGGDNEQFF
TGCGCCAGCAGCTTCGCGGGCGGCGACAATGAGCAGTTCTTC
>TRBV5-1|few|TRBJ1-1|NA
CASSAGQSIEAFF
TGCGCCAGCAGTGCCGGTCAGTCAATTGAAGCTTTCTTT